This TCR beta chain originates from a study of vaccination and CD4 T cells after COVID-19. Looking at the study overall: Ranging from 14 to 241, the interval between dose two and post-vaccine sampling had a median of roughly 2.5 months. Each control culture was treated with a CEFX pool, an HIV-1 Nef pool, or no peptide.

The sample's treatment: roughly 11-day PBMC culture with coronavirus spike peptide pools or control peptides (ViraFEST assay). With around 9.2 ug/ml peptide pools and approximately 10 IU/ml IL-2, PBMCs were cultured at about 2 million per well. Once obtained from cultured CD4+ T cells, the DNA was sequenced using the Oncomine TCR Beta short-read assay. TCRdb called the PCR reads again in MiXCR, with one record for every CDR3 protein. The sample comprises about 17,000 distinct CDR3 sequences, roughly 56% of which are singletons, and over 7.5% rests with the top ten. Trimming cost V 6 bases and J 3 bases, with 11 bases left between them. Germline lookup yields CDR1 LNHDA and CDR2 SQIVND (reference sequence). This CDR3 has 13 residues. A remark on this clonotype: Its antigen is undetermined.

What was sequenced was CD4+ T cells from blood, cultured in vitro. The receptor was derived from a human donor who had recovered from COVID-19. V gene TRBV19 combines with J gene TRBJ1-1, with D hard to call. The CDR3 here is CASSSVEDTEAFF. The DNA for the CDR3 is TGTGCCAGTAGCTCGGTCGAGGACACTGAAGCTTTCTTT.